The clone carrying this T cell receptor (beta chain) was seen only once. Antigen unknown. The sample comes from a study of T cell responses to AZD1222 COVID-19 vaccine. Study conclusions and caveats: Regions 160-218 and 743-854 held dominance among vaccine-associated CD4 TCRs, which spanned spike. Only after the peak T cell response were repertoires sampled. Rises in breadth and depth of Spike-specific TCRs came after two AZD1222 doses.

Data came from immunoSEQ multiplex PCR; TCRdb stores just in-frame clones and leaves some out. The top ten hold more than 10% of the sample, which has 130,000 to 150,000 clones, roughly 93% seen once. The TCR comes from an adult who had recovered from COVID-19. Sequencing was performed on peripheral blood, taken after recovery from COVID-19.

CDR3: CASSQGFRDTEAFF. CDR3 nucleotide sequence: TGTGCCAGCAGCCAAGGGTTTAGGGACACTGAAGCTTTCTTT. The J gene is TRBJ1-1, the V gene TRBV14; D not certain. V lost 1 base and J 3 bases, leaving 9 bases between the germline ends. This CDR3 spans 14 amino acids. Germline V gives CDR1 SGHDN, CDR2 FVKESK.